Presented here are 27 T cell receptor beta chains from one specimen sequenced in a study of CD8 T cells in ankylosing spondylitis. Whole-study findings and limits: It appeared that ankylosing spondylitis blood was characterized by a TCR beta motif of eight highly homologous variants.

These receptors have no identified antigens. A single record per CDR3 protein comes from TCRdb applying MiXCR to the 5' RACE reads. Seen here are roughly 700,000 distinct CDR3 sequences, around a fifth observed once, and the top ten hold approximately 18%. Sequences were obtained from blood, either unsorted or a sorted T cell fraction (not recorded which). Source of these receptors: a male donor with ankylosing spondylitis.

This chain's CDR3 is CATSRALAGGPYNEQFF. The DNA of the CDR3 is TGTGCCACCAGCAGGGCACTAGCGGGAGGGCCCTACAATGAGCAGTTCTTC. The chain joins TRBV15 to TRBJ2-1; TRBD2 matches at 13 bases. The CDR3 has 17 amino acids. V dropped 3 bases and J dropped 2; count of bases not matched to a gene: 4. Germline CDR1 LNHNV, CDR2 YYDKDF (reference sequence).

A few counts support this clonotype. The chain combines TRBV7-9 with TRBJ2-3, with TRBD2 matching over 10 bases. Germline CDR1 SEHNR, CDR2 FQNEAQ (reference sequence). Trimming took 5 bases from V and 3 from J; bases not matched to a gene: 5. The CDR3 is 15 amino acids. The CDR3 DNA reads as TGTGCCAGCAGCCGACAAGCGGGGGGGACAGATACGCAGTATTTT. It yields the protein CASSRQAGGTDTQYF.

This clonotype was counted only a few times. The CDR3 DNA sequence: TGTGCCAGCAGTTACGAAGCAGGGGGCGAAGCTTTCTTT. Translated: CASSYEAGGEAFF. The V and J genes are TRBV6-5 and TRBJ1-1, with 8 bases that match TRBD1. Unmatched junction bases numbered 4, after V lost 2 bases and J lost 8 bases. Germline V gene lookup returns CDR1 MNHEY and CDR2 SVGAGI. There are 13 residues in the CDR3.

The chain has TRBV2 and TRBJ2-5; 7 bases are shared with TRBD2. Per the germline V gene, CDR1 is SNHLY and CDR2 is FYNNEI. V was pared by 1 base and J by 7 bases, with 6 bases of the junction left unmatched. The CDR3 extends over 14 amino acids. CDR3: CASSEGTSWGTQYF. The CDR3 nucleotides read TGTGCCAGCAGTGAAGGGACTAGTTGGGGGACCCAGTACTTC.

This clonotype came up a few times. The V gene is TRBV5-1, the J gene TRBJ2-1, with 8 bases aligning to TRBD2. This CDR3 is built from 16 residues. Germline assignment: CDR1 SGHRS and CDR2 YFSETQ. The V and J ends lost 4 bases and 0 bases, in that order; junction bases with no gene match: 6. DNA for the CDR3: TGCGCCAGCAGCATTGAACTAGCGGTCTCCTACAATGAGCAGTTCTTC. Amino acids: CASSIELAVSYNEQFF.

This clonotype was recorded a few times. The gene calls are TRBV20-1 and TRBJ2-7, with D hard to call. CDR1 DFQATT and CDR2 SNEGSKA come from the germline V gene (reference sequence). This CDR3 spans 13 amino acids. The V and J ends lost 3 bases and 2 bases respectively, with 11 bases between them. Here the CDR3 DNA reads TGCAGTGCTAGCATTGGGTCAGCCTACGAGCAGTACTTC. Protein product: CSASIGSAYEQYF.

This clonotype was found many times. The gene calls are TRBV6-1 and TRBJ2-7, with D possibly being TRBD1 or TRBD2 (5 bases each). The CDR3 runs to 13 residues. V was trimmed by 7 bases and J by 6 bases, leaving 16 bases between them. CDR1 and CDR2 from the germline V gene are MNHNS and SASEGT. CDR3 sequence reads: CASNVGESGEQYF. CDR3 in DNA: TGTGCCAGCAACGTGGGGGAATCGGGCGAGCAGTACTTC.

This rearrangement joins TRBV7-6 to TRBJ2-3; 9 nucleotides agree with TRBD2. CDR1 and CDR2 from the germline V gene are SGHVS and FNYEAQ. J lost 3 bases, V lost 1 base, and 5 bases had no gene match. CDR3 length: 16 residues. As DNA, the CDR3 is TGTGCCAGCAGCTTAGGGCGGGGGGGCCCGACAGATACGCAGTATTTT. Amino acids: CASSLGRGGPTDTQYF.

There are many counts of this clonotype. The chain carries TRBV10-3 and TRBJ2-3; TRBD1 might be the D (6 bases). The V and J ends lost 3 bases and 2 bases respectively, with 9 bases between them. The CDR3 sequence is 14 residues long. Per the germline V gene, CDR1 is ENHRY and CDR2 is SYGVKD. Here the CDR3 reads CAISEGTTTDTQYF. As DNA, the CDR3 is TGTGCCATCAGTGAAGGGACAACCACAGATACGCAGTATTTT.

This sequence joins TRBV29-1 and TRBJ1-2; perhaps TRBD1 as D (6 bases). This CDR3 contains 13 residues. CDR1 SQVTM and CDR2 ANQGSEA come from the germline V gene. V was cut by 7 bases and J by 4 bases, with 16 bases left in between. As DNA, the CDR3 is TGCAGCGCCGATTCCGACAGGTCCTATGGCTACACCTTC. Its translation: CSADSDRSYGYTF.

This clonotype was detected only a few times. The J gene is TRBJ2-3, the V gene TRBV28; a weak D match, TRBD2 (6 bases). V was shortened by 5 bases and J by 0 bases, with 9 bases between the two germline ends. Germline V lookup: CDR1 MDHEN, CDR2 SYDVKM. The CDR3 is 14 residues long. The CDR3 DNA sequence: TGTGCCAGCAGTGGCAGCGGGAGCACAGATACGCAGTATTTT. Translated, it gives CASSGSGSTDTQYF.

This rearrangement joins TRBV7-2 to TRBJ2-2; D is perhaps TRBD1 (6 bases). The V end lost 5 bases, the J end lost 0 bases, and 13 bases lay between the germline ends. The CDR3 runs 16 residues. The germline gives CDR1 SGHTA, CDR2 FQGNSA. CDR3 coding DNA: TGTGCCAGCAGCGGGACCGGGACACCGAACACCGGGGAGCTGTTTTTT. Protein sequence: CASSGTGTPNTGELFF.

This clonotype has more than one count but fewer than ten. The J gene is TRBJ1-6, the V gene TRBV28; 7 bases align to TRBD1. This CDR3 region has 16 residues. V lost 5 bases, J lost 8 bases, and 12 bases stayed unmatched. Germline CDR1 reads MDHEN; CDR2 reads SYDVKM. CDR3 in amino acids: CASSGGIQGWDSPLHF. CDR3 DNA: TGTGCCAGCAGTGGGGGGATACAGGGGTGGGATTCACCCCTCCACTTT. The entire variable domain, with the rest obtained from reference TRBV28 and TRBJ1-6, is as follows: DVKVTQSSRYLVKRTGEKVFLECVQDMDHENMFWYRQDPGLGLRLIYFSYDVKMKEKGDIPEGYSVSREKKERFSLILESASTNQTSMYLCASSGGIQGWDSPLHFGNGTRLTVT.

V and J are TRBV6-5 and TRBJ2-7; no firm D call. Trimming took off 6 bases at V and 5 bases at J, with 11 bases between the two ends. Germline V gives CDR1 MNHEY, CDR2 SVGAGI. The CDR3 spans 12 residues. This CDR3 is CASRPSSHEQYF. The CDR3 bases are TGTGCCAGCAGGCCCAGTTCCCACGAGCAGTACTTC.

The chain links TRBV7-9 to TRBJ2-7, with 9 nucleotides matching TRBD2. The length of the CDR3 is 15 residues. Germline V CDR1 and CDR2: SEHNR, FQNEAQ (reference sequence). Losses at the gene ends were 5 bases for V and 1 base for J; bases not matched to a gene: 6. The CDR3 reads CASSGRAGGSYEQYF. The DNA of the CDR3 is TGTGCCAGCAGCGGTCGGGCGGGAGGGTCCTACGAGCAGTACTTC.

This clonotype was counted between two and nine times. The chain has TRBV28 and TRBJ2-1; 8 bases are a match to TRBD2. Unmatched junction bases numbered 6, after V lost 4 bases and J lost 4 bases. Germline CDR1 reads MDHEN; CDR2 reads SYDVKM. The CDR3 consists of 15 residues. The CDR3 coding sequence is TGTGCCAGCAGTTCGCGGGTAGCGGGATACAATGAGCAGTTCTTC. Protein sequence: CASSSRVAGYNEQFF.

The J gene is TRBJ1-2, the V gene TRBV28, with D perhaps matching TRBD1 (6 bases). The germline CDR1 and CDR2 sequences are MDHEN and SYDVKM. The CDR3 length is 14 residues. V lost 7 bases and J 7 bases, leaving 19 bases between the germline ends. The CDR3, as DNA: TGTGCCAGCAAAGCTAACCCAGGGGCTCGTGGCTACACCTTC. Amino acids: CASKANPGARGYTF.

Note on this clonotype: Compared with germline, one end of the junction differs, possibly owing to a read error. The chain carries TRBV12-3 or TRBV12-4 and TRBJ1-5; 7 bases match TRBD1. This CDR3 is built from 15 residues. CDR3 in DNA: TGTGCCAGCAGCCGAGACAGGGCTAGCATTCAGCCCCAGCATTTT. This encodes CASSRDRASIQPQHF.

Only a few counts were recorded for this clonotype. The chain employs TRBV12-3 or TRBV12-4 and TRBJ1-5; 10 nucleotides align to TRBD1. V dropped 6 bases and J dropped 7; count of bases not matched to a gene: 9. The length of the CDR3 is 15 residues. The CDR3 nucleotides read TGTGCCAGCAGGGAGTCGACAGGGGGCGAACAGCCCCAGCATTTT. Amino acid sequence: CASRESTGGEQPQHF.

This clonotype was counted at least ten times. The genes are TRBV4-1 and TRBJ1-2; no clear D. Trimming took off 5 bases at V and 4 bases at J, with 17 bases between the two ends. This CDR3 has 15 amino acids. Germline CDR1 is MGHRA and CDR2 is YSYEKL. The CDR3 here is CASSGAGQKSYGYTF. The CDR3, as DNA: TGCGCCAGCAGCGGCGCCGGCCAGAAATCCTATGGCTACACCTTC.

This clonotype was found a few times. The chain joins TRBV4-1 to TRBJ2-3, with TRBD1 matching 11 bases. The germline V gene encodes CDR1 MGHRA and CDR2 YSYEKL. Trimming took 3 bases from V and 4 from J; bases not matched to a gene: 9. The CDR3 spans 17 residues. CDR3 coding DNA: TGCGCCAGCAGCCAGGAGCGTCCGGGACAGGGGGCAGATACGCAGTATTTT. As protein: CASSQERPGQGADTQYF.

V and J are TRBV29-1 and TRBJ2-5; no definite D call. The CDR3 spans 11 residues. The ends were cut back, 1 base at V and 5 bases at J, with 5 bases in the middle. Germline V gene sequence: CDR1 SQVTM, CDR2 ANQGSEA. The CDR3 sequence is CSVEVMETQYF. The CDR3 DNA follows: TGCAGCGTTGAAGTTATGGAGACCCAGTACTTC.

The sample holds a few counts of this clonotype. V is TRBV12-3 or TRBV12-4 and J is TRBJ1-3, with 10 bases identical to TRBD1. The CDR3 is 15 residues long. The V and J ends lost 5 bases and 11 bases, in that order; junction bases with no gene match: 12. CDR3 nucleotides: TGTGCCAGCAGTGATGCCGGGACAGGGGCCGGAGCCATATATTTT. It specifies CASSDAGTGAGAIYF.

The chain combines TRBV7-9 with TRBJ2-7; D ambiguous. V lost 5 bases, J lost 3 bases, and 11 bases lay in between. The CDR3 length is 13 residues. CDR1 and CDR2 from the germline V gene are SEHNR and FQNEAQ (reference sequence). CDR3 sequence reads: CASSGDGNYEQYF. The CDR3 nucleotides are TGTGCCAGCAGCGGCGACGGAAACTACGAGCAGTACTTC.

As DNA, the CDR3 is TGTGCCAGCAGCGTATCAGGGTCCGGGGAGCTGTTTTTT. Its translation is CASSVSGSGELFF. This chain joins TRBV11-2 and TRBJ2-2, with a tentative D call TRBD1 (5 bases). CDR1 and CDR2 (germline): SGHAT, FQNNGV. V lost 5 bases to trimming and J lost 6 bases, with 10 bases between them. The CDR3 is made up of 13 amino acids. The variable domain in full, with the rest retrieved from reference TRBV11-2 and TRBJ2-2, is EAGVAQSPRYKIIEKRQSVAFWCNPISGHATLYWYQQILGQGPKLLIQFQNNGVVDDSQLPKDRFSAERLKGVDSTLKIQPAKLEDSAVYLCASSVSGSGELFFGEGSRLTVL.

V gene TRBV3-1 combines with J gene TRBJ2-5; no clear D gene. Germline V lookup: CDR1 LGHDT, CDR2 YNNKEL (reference sequence). Trimming stripped 2 bases from V and 3 bases from J, with 10 bases between. This CDR3 has 14 amino acids. The CDR3 protein is CASSQNGLEETQYF. The CDR3 DNA reads as TGTGCCAGCAGCCAAAACGGGCTGGAAGAGACCCAGTACTTC.

This clonotype has only a few counts. The genes are TRBV2 and TRBJ2-7, with D maybe TRBD2 (5 bases). The germline V gene encodes CDR1 SNHLY and CDR2 FYNNEI. Trimming cost V 5 bases and J 5 bases, with 13 bases left between them. The CDR3 spans 13 residues. The CDR3 here is CASSNGVGDEQYF. The CDR3 DNA follows: TGTGCCAGCAGTAACGGGGTTGGGGACGAGCAGTACTTC. Using reference TRBV2 and TRBJ2-7 for the parts outside the CDR3, the full variable domain is EPEVTQTPSHQVTQMGQEVILRCVPISNHLYFYWYRQILGQKVEFLVSFYNNEISEKSEIFDDQFSVERPDGSNFTLKIRSTKLEDSAMYFCASSNGVGDEQYFGPGTRLTVT.